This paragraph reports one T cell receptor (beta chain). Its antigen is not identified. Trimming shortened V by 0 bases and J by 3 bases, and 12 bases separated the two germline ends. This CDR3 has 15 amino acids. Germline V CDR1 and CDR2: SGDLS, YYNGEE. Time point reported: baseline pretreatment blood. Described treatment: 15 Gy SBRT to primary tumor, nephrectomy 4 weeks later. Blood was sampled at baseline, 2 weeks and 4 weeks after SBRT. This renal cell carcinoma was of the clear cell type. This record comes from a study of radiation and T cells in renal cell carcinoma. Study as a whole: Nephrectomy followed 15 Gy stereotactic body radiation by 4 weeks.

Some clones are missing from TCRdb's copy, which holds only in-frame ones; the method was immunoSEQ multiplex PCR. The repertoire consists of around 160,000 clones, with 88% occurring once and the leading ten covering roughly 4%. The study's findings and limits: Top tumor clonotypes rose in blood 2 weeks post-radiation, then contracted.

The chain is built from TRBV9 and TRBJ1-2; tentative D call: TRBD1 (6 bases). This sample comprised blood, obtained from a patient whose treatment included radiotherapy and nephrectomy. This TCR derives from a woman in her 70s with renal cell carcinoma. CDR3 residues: CASSVDRVLDYGYTF. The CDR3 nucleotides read TGTGCCAGCAGCGTAGACAGGGTTTTAGACTATGGCTACACCTTC.